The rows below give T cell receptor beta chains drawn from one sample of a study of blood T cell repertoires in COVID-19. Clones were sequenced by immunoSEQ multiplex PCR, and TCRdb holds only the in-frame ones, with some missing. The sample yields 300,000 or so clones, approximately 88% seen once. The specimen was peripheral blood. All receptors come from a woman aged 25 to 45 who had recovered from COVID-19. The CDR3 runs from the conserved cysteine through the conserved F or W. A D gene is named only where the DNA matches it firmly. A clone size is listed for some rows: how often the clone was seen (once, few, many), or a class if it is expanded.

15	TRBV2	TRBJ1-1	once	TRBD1	CASSGATGGNTEAFF	TGTGCCAGCAGTGGGGCGACAGGGGGAAACACTGAAGCTTTCTTT
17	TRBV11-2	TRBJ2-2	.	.	CASSLAPLLTGTGELFF	TGTGCCAGCAGCTTAGCCCCCCTCCTCACCGGGACCGGGGAGCTGTTTTTT
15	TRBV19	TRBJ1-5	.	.	CASSPDSPFNQPQHF	TGTGCCAGTAGTCCAGACAGTCCTTTCAATCAGCCCCAGCATTTT
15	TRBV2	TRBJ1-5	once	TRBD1	CASSLQGVSNQPQHF	TGTGCCAGCAGTTTACAGGGGGTTAGCAATCAGCCCCAGCATTTT
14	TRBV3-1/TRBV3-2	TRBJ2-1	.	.	CASSQEVADNEQFF	TGTGCCAGCAGCCAAGAGGTTGCGGACAATGAGCAGTTCTTC
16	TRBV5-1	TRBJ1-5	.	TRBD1	CASRGGTRTGCQPQHF	TGCGCCAGCAGAGGGGGAACCCGGACAGGGTGTCAGCCCCAGCATTTT
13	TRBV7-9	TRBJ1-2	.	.	CASSLSGFRGYTF	TGTGCCAGCAGCTTATCAGGATTTCGGGGCTACACCTTC
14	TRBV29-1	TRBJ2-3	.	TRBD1	CSVEVSGGRDTQYF	TGCAGCGTTGAAGTGTCAGGGGGCAGAGATACGCAGTATTTT
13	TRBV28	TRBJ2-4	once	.	CAAGESARNIQYF	TGTGCCGCCGGGGAGAGTGCGAGGAACATTCAGTACTTC
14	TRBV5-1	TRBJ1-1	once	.	CASSLDSQNTEAFF	TGCGCCAGCAGCTTGGACAGTCAGAACACTGAAGCTTTCTTT
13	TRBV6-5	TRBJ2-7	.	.	CASSLQDGYEQYF	TGTGCCAGCAGTCTACAGGATGGGTACGAGCAGTACTTC
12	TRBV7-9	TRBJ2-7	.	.	CASSGLSYEQYF	TGTGCCAGCAGTGGTCTCAGCTACGAGCAGTACTTC
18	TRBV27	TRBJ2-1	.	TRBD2	CASSSRLAGGPQYNEQFF	TGTGCCAGCAGTTCCAGACTAGCGGGGGGGCCTCAGTACAATGAGCAGTTCTTC
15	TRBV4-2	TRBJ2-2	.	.	CASSQEELRTGELFF	TGTGCCAGCAGCCAAGAAGAACTACGGACCGGGGAGCTGTTTTTT
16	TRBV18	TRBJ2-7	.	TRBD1	CASSPRGAQGYHEQYF	TGTGCCAGCTCACCACGAGGAGCACAGGGGTATCACGAGCAGTACTTC
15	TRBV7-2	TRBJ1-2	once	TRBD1	CASSFPQGARYGYTF	TGTGCCAGCAGCTTCCCACAGGGGGCGCGGTATGGCTACACCTTC
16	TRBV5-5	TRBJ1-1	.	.	CASSLLAGAPNTEAFF	TGTGCCAGCAGCTTGCTGGCAGGGGCCCCGAACACTGAAGCTTTCTTT
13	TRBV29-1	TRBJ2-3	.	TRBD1	CSGAGQATDTQYF	TGCAGCGGGGCGGGACAGGCGACAGATACGCAGTATTTT
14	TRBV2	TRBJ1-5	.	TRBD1	CATAEGTVNQPQHF	TGTGCCACCGCGGAGGGGACAGTGAATCAGCCCCAGCATTTT
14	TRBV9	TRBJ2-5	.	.	CASSFQGTQETQYF	TGTGCCAGCAGCTTCCAGGGGACCCAAGAGACCCAGTACTTC
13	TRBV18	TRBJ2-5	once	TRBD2	CASSPSGGETQYF	TGTGCCAGCTCACCCAGCGGGGGTGAGACCCAGTACTTC
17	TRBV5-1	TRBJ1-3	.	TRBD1	CASSSYSNRGSGNTIYF	TGCGCCAGCAGTAGTTATTCTAACAGGGGCTCTGGAAACACCATATATTTT
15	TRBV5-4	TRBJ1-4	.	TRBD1	CASSLGGQASEKLFF	TGTGCCAGCAGCCTGGGGGGACAGGCCAGTGAAAAACTGTTTTTT
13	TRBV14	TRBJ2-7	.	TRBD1	CASSRNRQGEQYF	TGTGCCAGCAGCCGGAACCGACAGGGAGAGCAGTACTTC
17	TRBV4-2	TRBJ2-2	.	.	CASSQGARGWNTGELFF	TGTGCCAGCAGCCAAGGGGCCCGGGGGTGGAATACCGGGGAGCTGTTTTTT
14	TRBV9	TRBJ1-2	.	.	CASSVEWGPGGYTF	TGTGCCAGCAGCGTAGAATGGGGGCCGGGTGGCTACACCTTC
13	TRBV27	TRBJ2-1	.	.	CASAPGVGNEQFF	TGTGCCAGCGCTCCCGGGGTAGGCAATGAGCAGTTCTTC
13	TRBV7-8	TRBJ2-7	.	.	CASSSVDGGEQYF	TGTGCCAGCAGCTCGGTTGACGGGGGCGAGCAGTACTTC
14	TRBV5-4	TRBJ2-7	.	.	CASSLTGPSYEQYF	TGTGCCAGCAGCTTGACGGGTCCATCCTACGAGCAGTACTTC
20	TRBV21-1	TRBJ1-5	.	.	CASSERSGSRLDREGQPQHF	TGTGCCAGCAGCGAAAGGAGTGGTAGTAGGTTGGACAGGGAAGGTCAGCCCCAGCATTTT
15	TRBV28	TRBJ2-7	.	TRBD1	CASSRGGQGSYEQYF	TGTGCCAGCAGTCGGGGGGGACAGGGGAGTTACGAGCAGTACTTC
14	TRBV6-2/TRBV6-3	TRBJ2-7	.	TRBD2	CASSYETGGYEQYF	TGTGCCAGCAGTTACGAGACGGGGGGGTACGAGCAGTACTTC
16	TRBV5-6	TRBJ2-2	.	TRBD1	CASSFSGTVNTGELFF	TGTGCCAGCAGCTTTTCCGGGACAGTGAACACCGGGGAGCTGTTTTTT
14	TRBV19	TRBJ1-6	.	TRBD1	CASSTTGMGSPLHF	TGTGCCAGTAGTACGACAGGGATGGGTTCACCCCTCCACTTT
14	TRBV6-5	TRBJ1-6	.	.	CASSSTGINSPLHF	TGTGCCAGCAGTTCAACAGGGATCAATTCACCCCTCCACTTT
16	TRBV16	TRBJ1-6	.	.	CASSQGGARYNSPLHF	TGTGCCAGCAGCCAAGGGGGGGCCCGCTATAATTCACCCCTCCACTTT
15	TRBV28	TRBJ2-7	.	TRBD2	CASSLLAGGLGEQYF	TGTGCCAGCAGTTTATTAGCGGGGGGGCTGGGGGAGCAGTACTTC
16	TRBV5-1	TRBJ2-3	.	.	CASSPPSGGSVDTQYF	TGCGCCAGCAGCCCTCCCTCAGGGGGGTCCGTGGATACGCAGTATTTT
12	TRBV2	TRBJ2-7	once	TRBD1	CASRDRGYEQYF	TGTGCCAGCAGGGACAGGGGGTACGAGCAGTACTTC